A selection of T cell receptor beta chains follows, all from one sample in a study of T cells after yellow fever vaccination. TCRdb fed the 5' RACE reads into MiXCR, producing one record per CDR3 protein. There are hundreds of thousands of distinct CDR3 sequences in the sample; roughly 12% occur only once, and more than 13% lies in the top ten. The sequences come from PBMCs, collected on the day of the yellow fever booster vaccination. The receptors derive from a man aged 25-45 years who received the YFV17D yellow fever vaccine. CDR3s include the opening cysteine and the closing phenylalanine or tryptophan. The D gene is left open where the match is weak. Part of the rows lack a size; the others show once, few, many or a class for expanded clones.

TRBV5-2	TRBJ2-2	NA	NA	TGTGCCAGCAGCCCTGGGCTCGGGGAGCTGTTTTTT	CASSPGLGELFF
TRBV9	TRBJ2-7	NA	many	TGTGCCAGCAGCGTAGTAGGAGGGGCCGAGGCCAAGCAGTACTTC	CASSVVGGAEAKQYF
TRBV28	TRBJ2-7	NA	NA	TGTGCCAGCAGTTTAGGCGGCAGGCTAAACCGCGAGCAGTACTTC	CASSLGGRLNREQYF
TRBV10-3	TRBJ2-3	NA	few	TGTGCCATCACCAGAACGGACAGCACAGATACGCAGTATTTT	CAITRTDSTDTQYF
TRBV18	TRBJ1-6	NA	NA	TGTGCCAGCTCACCACGGTTGTCGGCACCCCTCCACTTT	CASSPRLSAPLHF
TRBV28	TRBJ2-3	TRBD1	few	TGTGCCAGCAGACACGGGACAGGGGGACGCACAGATACGCAGTATTTT	CASRHGTGGRTDTQYF
TRBV20-1	TRBJ2-7	TRBD2	once	TGCAGTGCTATCTCGGGCGGGAGGAGCTACGAGCAGTACTTC	CSAISGGRSYEQYF
TRBV12-5	TRBJ2-7	TRBD1	NA	TGTGCCACCAGCCCGGGGACAGGGTTAGGCTACGAGCAGTACTTC	CATSPGTGLGYEQYF
TRBV2	TRBJ1-4	NA	NA	TGTGCCACCCAAAGGGAAACGGCAACTAATGAAAAACTGTTTTTT	CATQRETATNEKLFF
TRBV20-1	TRBJ2-1	TRBD1	NA	TGCAGTGCTGGGCGGGACAGGCTCAATGAGCAGTTCTTC	CSAGRDRLNEQFF
TRBV7-2	TRBJ2-1	NA	NA	TGTGCCAGCAGCTTGGGTTTGGCTGCCGCTTACAATGAGCAGTTCTTC	CASSLGLAAAYNEQFF
TRBV29-1	TRBJ2-5	TRBD1	NA	TGCAGCGTCGACGGAGGGACAGGGAAGACCCAGTACTTC	CSVDGGTGKTQYF
TRBV29-1	TRBJ2-4	TRBD2	NA	TGCAGCGTTGTCCTGGGCGGGAGAAACATTCAGTACTTC	CSVVLGGRNIQYF
TRBV12-3/TRBV12-4	TRBJ1-6	NA	NA	TGTGCCAGCAGTCTTGGGGGCCGCCCTTGGGCCCTCCACTTT	CASSLGGRPWALHF
TRBV7-2	TRBJ2-7	TRBD2	few	TGTGCCAGCAGCTCGGGACTAGCGGGAGAGGAGCAGTACTTC	CASSSGLAGEEQYF
TRBV14	TRBJ2-7	TRBD2	NA	TGTGCCAGCAGCCAACGACTAGCGGGAACTGTAATCTACGAGCAGTACTTC	CASSQRLAGTVIYEQYF